This T cell receptor beta chain originates from a study of regulatory T cells in long-lasting Graves disease. On the study more broadly: Antithyroid drugs had been given to newly diagnosed Graves' patients for under 3 months.

Germline V CDR1 and CDR2: SGHNT, YENEEA. There are 14 residues in the CDR3. Trimming left V 4 bases short and J 7 bases short, with 14 bases between. Time point described: newly diagnosed GD, antithyroid drugs for less than 3 months. The authors made the TCR library using RNA they extracted from PBMCs. Library construction for TCR beta used iRepertoire HTBI primers and Arm-PCR of CDR3 regions. TCRdb ran MiXCR on the multiplex PCR reads and lists one entry per CDR3 protein. The top ten hold about 23% of the sample, which has about 420,000 distinct CDR3 sequences, around 17% seen once. These data also formed part of another study, on T cells in Graves' hyperthyroidism and ophthalmopathy. From that paper: Exclusion of patients followed from uncontrolled infection, other autoimmune disease, pregnancy or lactation.

The TCR was taken from a woman under 30 with Graves disease. Specimen: peripheral blood mononuclear cells (PBMCs), collected at new diagnosis, from a patient treated with antithyroid drugs. J is TRBJ1-5 and V is TRBV11-3; D is undetermined. DNA of the CDR3: TGTGCCAGCAGCTCGAGACCCGGATGCCAGCCCCAGCATTTT. Translated, it gives CASSSRPGCQPQHF. Variable domain in full (rest from reference TRBV11-3 and TRBJ1-5): EAGVVQSPRYKIIEKKQPVAFWCNPISGHNTLYWYLQNLGQGPELLIRYENEEAVDDSQLPKDRFSAERLKGVDSTLKIQPAELGDSAVYLCASSSRPGCQPQHFGDGTRLSIL.